This is a list of T cell receptor beta chains from one sample in a study of technical replicates of blood from a few donors. Here immunoSEQ multiplex PCR was the method, and the copy in TCRdb shows in-frame clones only, minus some. The sample shows about 75,000 clones, 90% to 95% of them seen only once. Material for sequencing was T cells isolated from PBMCs. The receptor set was obtained from a human donor in good health. Some clones in this sample may be carry-over from other donors' samples. CDR3s include the opening cysteine and the closing phenylalanine or tryptophan. The D gene is left open where the match is weak. A clone size is listed for some rows: how often the clone was seen (once, few, many), or a class if it is expanded.

CDR3,DNA,J,V,length,size,D
CASSLFSRLNTGELFF,TGCGCCAGCAGCTTGTTCAGCCGACTGAACACCGGGGAGCTGTTTTTT,TRBJ2-2,TRBV5-1,16,.,.
CASTFLGDRGAQHF,TGTGCCAGCACATTTCTGGGGGACCGGGGGGCCCAGCATTTT,TRBJ1-5,TRBV28,14,.,.
CASSQAANTGELFF,TGTGCCAGCAGCCAGGCAGCAAACACCGGGGAGCTGTTTTTT,TRBJ2-2,TRBV5-5,14,.,.
CASSFHGGDTQYF,TGTGCCAGCAGTTTCCACGGGGGGGATACGCAGTATTTT,TRBJ2-3,TRBV6-5,13,.,TRBD2
CASTPAGTGCSYNEQFF,TGTGCCAGCACCCCAGCGGGGACCGGTTGCTCCTACAATGAGCAGTTCTTC,TRBJ2-1,TRBV21-1,17,few,.
CASSLVAAGAHYEQYF,TGTGCCAGCAGCTTAGTTGCAGCGGGAGCCCACTACGAGCAGTACTTC,TRBJ2-7,TRBV11-2,16,.,TRBD2
CAWTQVVNEKLFF,TGTGCCTGGACCCAGGTGGTTAATGAAAAACTGTTTTTT,TRBJ1-4,TRBV30,13,once,.
CASSVGGITGNTIYF,TGTGCCAGCAGCGTTGGCGGAATCACTGGAAACACCATATATTTT,TRBJ1-3,TRBV9,15,.,.
CAIRDTVPLGYGYTF,TGTGCCATCAGGGACACCGTCCCCTTGGGATATGGCTACACCTTC,TRBJ1-2,TRBV10-3,15,.,.
CASRRAFGTGSYNEQFF,TGTGCCAGCCGCCGAGCTTTTGGGACAGGGAGCTACAATGAGCAGTTCTTC,TRBJ2-1,TRBV7-9,17,.,TRBD1
CASSLGAGDKETQYF,TGCGCCAGCAGCTTGGGAGCGGGGGACAAGGAGACCCAGTACTTC,TRBJ2-5,TRBV5-1,15,.,TRBD2
CAWSRGFDYGYTF,TGTGCCTGGTCCAGGGGATTTGACTATGGCTACACCTTC,TRBJ1-2,TRBV30,13,.,.
CASSLADGLAYSYNEQFF,TGTGCCAGCAGCTTAGCAGATGGACTAGCGTACTCCTACAATGAGCAGTTCTTC,TRBJ2-1,TRBV11-3,18,.,TRBD2
CAWMLGQITEAFF,TGTGCCTGGATGTTGGGACAGATCACTGAAGCTTTCTTT,TRBJ1-1,TRBV30,13,.,TRBD1
CAWSGLRTEAFF,TGTGCCTGGAGTGGACTCCGCACTGAAGCTTTCTTT,TRBJ1-1,TRBV30,12,.,.
CASSIRETEAFF,TGTGCCAGTAGTATTCGGGAGACTGAAGCTTTCTTT,TRBJ1-1,TRBV19,12,.,.
CASSGPGLGLYNEQFF,TGTGCCAGCAGCGGGCCAGGACTAGGGTTATACAATGAGCAGTTCTTC,TRBJ2-1,TRBV7-9,16,.,TRBD2
CSVDRDLDSYGYTF,TGCAGCGTTGACCGAGACTTGGACAGCTATGGCTACACCTTC,TRBJ1-2,TRBV29-1,14,.,.
CASSPSQVLNTEAFF,TGTGCCAGCTCACCTTCACAGGTCCTGAACACTGAAGCTTTCTTT,TRBJ1-1,TRBV18,15,once,.
CATRRVDAYEQYF,TGTGCCACCAGGCGGGTCGATGCCTACGAGCAGTACTTC,TRBJ2-7,TRBV15,13,.,.
CASSPRLNTEAFF,TGTGCCAGCAGTCCCCGACTCAACACTGAAGCTTTCTTT,TRBJ1-1,TRBV6-1,13,.,.
CASSLPLLNNQAFF,TGTGCCAGCAGCTTGCCCCTGCTCAACAACCAAGCTTTCTTT,TRBJ1-1,TRBV5-6,14,.,.
CASSWDREVGTGELFF,TGTGCCAGCAGCTGGGACAGGGAGGTTGGGACCGGGGAGCTGTTTTTT,TRBJ2-2,TRBV5-5,16,.,TRBD1
CASSPRVSGTSTDTQYF,TGTGCCAGCTCACCAAGAGTTAGCGGAACTAGCACAGATACGCAGTATTTT,TRBJ2-3,TRBV18,17,.,.
CASSFEQGNEQFF,TGTGCCAGCAGCTTCGAACAGGGGAATGAGCAGTTCTTC,TRBJ2-1,TRBV7-6,13,.,TRBD1
CASSGRAYGELFF,TGTGCCAGCAGCGGCAGGGCTTACGGGGAGCTGTTTTTT,TRBJ2-2,TRBV9,13,.,.
CASTHHYEQYF,TGTGCCAGCACCCATCACTACGAGCAGTACTTC,TRBJ2-7,TRBV6-5,11,.,.
CASSSDFNTEAFF,TGCGCCAGCAGTTCGGACTTCAACACTGAAGCTTTCTTT,TRBJ1-1,TRBV10-1,13,.,.
CASSYSGTVQETQYF,TGTGCCAGCAGTTACTCCGGGACAGTCCAAGAGACCCAGTACTTC,TRBJ2-5,TRBV11-2,15,.,TRBD1
CASSSGASGRDEQYF,TGTGCCAGCAGCTCGGGGGCTAGCGGGAGAGACGAGCAGTACTTC,TRBJ2-7,TRBV5-4,15,once,TRBD2
CASSLLGQDQETQYF,TGTGCCAGCAGCTTATTGGGACAAGATCAAGAGACCCAGTACTTC,TRBJ2-5,TRBV7-9,15,.,.
CASSQQSETQYF,TGTGCCAGCAGCCAACAGTCTGAGACCCAGTACTTC,TRBJ2-5,TRBV4-2,12,.,.
CASNRQVGSYEQYF,TGTGCCAGCAACCGACAGGTCGGGTCCTACGAGCAGTACTTC,TRBJ2-7,TRBV6-5,14,.,.
CASGRGAGELFF,TGTGCCAGCGGTCGAGGCGCCGGGGAGCTGTTTTTT,TRBJ2-2,TRBV7-9,12,.,.
CASADYIEAFF,TGTGCCAGCGCCGACTACATTGAAGCTTTCTTT,TRBJ1-1,TRBV2,11,.,.
CASSEDRNTEAFF,TGCGCCAGCAGCGAGGACAGGAACACTGAAGCTTTCTTT,TRBJ1-1,TRBV5-1,13,.,.
CASSQGFGGNQPQHF,TGTGCCAGCAGCCAAGGATTCGGGGGCAATCAGCCCCAGCATTTT,TRBJ1-5,TRBV14,15,.,.
CASSFKTSGGSYEQYF,TGTGCCAGCAGCTTCAAGACTAGCGGGGGATCCTACGAGCAGTACTTC,TRBJ2-7,TRBV7-9,16,.,TRBD2
CASSRVTEAFF,TGTGCCAGTTCTCGGGTCACTGAAGCTTTCTTT,TRBJ1-1,TRBV28,11,few,.
CASGRTGGTEAFF,TGTGCCAGCGGGAGGACAGGGGGCACTGAAGCTTTCTTT,TRBJ1-1,TRBV5-4,13,.,TRBD1
CASSSGTFPYEQYF,TGTGCCAGCAGCTCCGGGACATTCCCCTACGAGCAGTACTTC,TRBJ2-7,TRBV5-6,14,.,.
CASSGLTGVGYNEQFF,TGTGCCAGCAGCGGACTGACAGGGGTGGGCTACAATGAGCAGTTCTTC,TRBJ2-1,TRBV11-2,16,.,TRBD1
CASSEAPGQPQHF,TGTGCCAGCAGTGAGGCTCCGGGTCAGCCCCAGCATTTT,TRBJ1-5,TRBV2,13,.,.
CASSSGQGVYEQYF,TGTGCCAGCAGTTCAGGACAGGGAGTCTACGAGCAGTACTTC,TRBJ2-7,TRBV28,14,.,TRBD1
CASRIQGEQYF,TGTGCCAGCAGGATACAGGGGGAGCAGTACTTC,TRBJ2-7,TRBV6-1,11,once,TRBD1
CASSDRAATNEKLFF,TGTGCCAGCAGTGACAGGGCAGCAACTAATGAAAAACTGTTTTTT,TRBJ1-4,TRBV2,15,once,.
CASSHDSDNEQFF,TGTGCCAGCAGCCACGACAGCGACAATGAGCAGTTCTTC,TRBJ2-1,TRBV7-2,13,.,.
CASSPASLVVNEQFF,TGTGCCAGCAGTCCAGCCTCCCTAGTAGTCAATGAGCAGTTCTTC,TRBJ2-1,TRBV28,15,.,.
CASSYRRTSRNEQFF,TGTGCCAGCAGCTACAGGAGGACTAGCAGAAATGAGCAGTTCTTC,TRBJ2-1,TRBV7-8,15,.,TRBD2
CASSEVSPDEQFF,TGCGCCAGCAGTGAAGTTAGCCCAGATGAGCAGTTCTTC,TRBJ2-1,TRBV10-2,13,.,.
CASSRLAGVETQYF,TGCGCCAGCAGTAGACTAGCGGGGGTTGAGACCCAGTACTTC,TRBJ2-5,TRBV4-1,14,.,TRBD2
CASREVGLAGGDEQFF,TGTGCCAGCCGTGAAGTCGGACTAGCGGGCGGGGATGAGCAGTTCTTC,TRBJ2-1,TRBV4-2,16,once,TRBD2
CASSLSQGARTEAFF,TGTGCCAGCAGCTTATCTCAGGGGGCGAGAACTGAAGCTTTCTTT,TRBJ1-1,TRBV7-9,15,.,TRBD1
CASSSVKERFYEQYF,TGTGCCAGCAGCTCCGTTAAGGAGCGCTTCTACGAGCAGTACTTC,TRBJ2-7,TRBV11-2,15,.,.
CASSFTGSGNTIYF,TGTGCCAGCAGTTTTACAGGGTCTGGAAACACCATATATTTT,TRBJ1-3,TRBV7-2,14,.,.
CAWREQGPTRSQHF,TGTGCCTGGAGGGAACAGGGGCCTACTCGCTCCCAGCATTTT,TRBJ1-5,TRBV30,14,.,TRBD1
CASSLAHREIDGELFF,TGCGCCAGCAGCTTGGCCCACAGGGAAATTGACGGGGAGCTGTTTTTT,TRBJ2-2,TRBV5-1,16,.,.